This T cell receptor (beta chain) emerged from a study of CD8+ T cells in alopecia areata. After isolation, RNA underwent reverse transcription to generate cDNA as the sequencing template. Clones were read by immunoSEQ multiplex PCR, and TCRdb kept only the in-frame ones, dropping some. This table has 200,000 to 250,000 clones, around three fifths appearing once. Indicated treatment: oral pan-JAK inhibitor, 5-10 mg twice daily. The CDR3 extends over 15 amino acids. Germline V gene data show CDR1 as SEHNR and CDR2 as FQNEAQ (reference sequence). Trimming shortened V by 5 bases and J by 2 bases, and 14 bases separated the two germline ends.

Sequences were derived from CD4+ T cells sorted from blood, sampled at week 4, from a patient treated with tofacitinib. The sequence was collected from a human donor with alopecia areata. This chain connects TRBV7-9 to TRBJ2-3, with D possibly TRBD2 on 6 matching bases. CDR3 loop: CASSLGGDFTDTQYF. CDR3 sequence (DNA): TGTGCCAGCAGCCTGGGCGGGGACTTCACAGATACGCAGTATTTT.